This T cell receptor beta chain derives from a study of CD8 T cells in ankylosing spondylitis (dated by TCRdb to about 2017). The study in broad terms: The study set out to find disease-linked TCR variants by profiling T cell receptor beta repertoires in ankylosing spondylitis patients and healthy donors. Peripheral blood samples were taken, and synovial fluid was additionally collected from ankylosing spondylitis patients. The full study cohort was made up of 25 ankylosing spondylitis patients and roughly 98 healthy donors.

This clonotype was detected many times. Its binding antigen is unknown. No much larger clonotype is one base removed from it; base qualities were not supplied. Sequencing instrument: Illumina HiSeq 2500. Quantitative 5'-RACE with molecular barcodes was used to prepare TCR beta libraries. The published analysis was carried out like this. A new computational method based on a probabilistic model of VDJ rearrangement was used to identify disease-linked TCR variants. The public reads were run again by TCRdb, first through fastp at Q25 and then through MiXCR, and only productive beta chains were kept. Each CDR3 protein gets just one entry, which takes the most common genes and DNA from the rows behind it. What appears here as the V and J calls and clone size reflects TCRdb's work, not the paper's. In all, the sample holds 200,000 to 250,000 distinct CDR3 sequences, and roughly a tenth of those were seen once. The ten largest clonotypes hold 20% to 25% of the sample.

The study at large found these results: A CD8+ phenotype was shown by the disease-linked clones, which were found at relatively low frequencies in peripheral blood. Blood from ankylosing spondylitis patients appeared to be characterized by a TCR beta motif composed of eight highly homologous amino acid variants. Significant enrichment of the disease-linked clones was reported in matched synovial fluid samples from ankylosing spondylitis patients. Some TCR beta motif variants had previously been reported in synovial fluid and blood of reactive arthritis patients, which suggested common disease-initiation mechanisms.

This clonotype was obtained from a male donor with ankylosing spondylitis or in good health (not recorded which). Sequences were obtained from blood, either unsorted or a sorted T cell fraction (not recorded which).

The CDR3 protein is CASSTRQGGYGEAFF. The nucleotides are TGTGCCAGCAGCACTCGACAGGGCGGGTACGGTGAAGCTTTCTTT. The V gene is TRBV28 and the J gene is TRBJ1-1, with 7 bases aligning to TRBD1. The CDR3 covers 15 residues, taking in both the cysteine and the phenylalanine. Only the CDR3 part of the read is kept: 45 bases, read in frame from the first base. CDR1 MDHEN and CDR2 SYDVKM were looked up in the germline V gene. The germline V end is reduced by 6 bases and the J end by 7 bases; junction bases left unmatched: 14.